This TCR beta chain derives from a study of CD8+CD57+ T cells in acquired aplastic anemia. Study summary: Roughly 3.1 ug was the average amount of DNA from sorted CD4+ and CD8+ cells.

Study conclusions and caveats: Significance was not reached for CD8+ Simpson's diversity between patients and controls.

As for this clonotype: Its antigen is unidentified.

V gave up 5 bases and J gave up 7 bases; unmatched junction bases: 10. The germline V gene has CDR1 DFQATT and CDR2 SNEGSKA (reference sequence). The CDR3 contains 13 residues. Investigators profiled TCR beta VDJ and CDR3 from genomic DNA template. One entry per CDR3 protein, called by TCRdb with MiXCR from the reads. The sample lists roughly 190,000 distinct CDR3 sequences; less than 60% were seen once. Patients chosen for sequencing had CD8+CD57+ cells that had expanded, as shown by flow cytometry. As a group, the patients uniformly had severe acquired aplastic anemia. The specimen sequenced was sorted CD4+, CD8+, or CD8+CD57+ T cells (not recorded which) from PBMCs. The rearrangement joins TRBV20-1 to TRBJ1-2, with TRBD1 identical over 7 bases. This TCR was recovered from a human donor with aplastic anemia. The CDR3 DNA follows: TGCAGTGCTTTGGGACAGTCTCTGGGTGGCTACACCTTC. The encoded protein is CSALGQSLGGYTF.